A selection of T cell receptor beta chains follows, all from one sample in a study of blood T cells in healthy people across ages. One entry per CDR3 protein results from TCRdb running MiXCR on the 5' RACE reads. Of 550,000 to 650,000 distinct CDR3 sequences listed, under 30% are singletons. The sample was blood. The receptors originated from a woman of 80 years or more in good health. Each CDR3 is given with its conserved first and last residue. The order of the fields is V gene, clone size, J gene, D gene, CDR3 length, CDR3 DNA, CDR3 protein. D genes are given only for firm matches. Clone size is stated in some rows and not others, as once, few, many or a class when expanded.

>TRBV5-1|.|TRBJ2-2|TRBD1|15
TGCGCCAGCAGCTCGACAGGGGCTTCGACCGGGGAGCTGTTTTTT
CASSSTGASTGELFF
>TRBV5-1|.|TRBJ2-3|TRBD1|17
TGCGCCAGCCGCTTCGACTTGACAGGGGGATTTACAGATACGCAGTATTTT
CASRFDLTGGFTDTQYF
>TRBV7-3|many|TRBJ2-7|TRBD1|15
TGTGCCAGCAGCCCAGGGACAGGGGGAGGGAGCGAGCAGTACTTC
CASSPGTGGGSEQYF
>TRBV3-1|many|TRBJ2-1|.|22
TGTGCCAGCAGCCAAGAAGGCGGTCTGACAGGCGTACCCTGGGGGTCCTACAATGAGCAGTTCTTC
CASSQEGGLTGVPWGSYNEQFF
>TRBV5-1|many|TRBJ1-2|TRBD1|14
TGCGCCAGCAGCTTATCAGGGGGCAACTATGGCTACACCTTC
CASSLSGGNYGYTF
>TRBV20-1|many|TRBJ2-7|.|16
TGCAGTGCTAACCCCGGCCTCGTTCACCCCTCCTACGAGCAGTACTTC
CSANPGLVHPSYEQYF
>TRBV4-3|many|TRBJ1-1|TRBD1|15
TGCGCCAGCAGCCTGCAGCCAGGGGGGGACACTGAAGCTTTCTTT
CASSLQPGGDTEAFF
>TRBV20-1|many|TRBJ1-5|TRBD1|17
TGCAGTGCAGGGCCCGGGACAGGGGTTTCTAGCAATCAGCCCCAGCATTTT
CSAGPGTGVSSNQPQHF
>TRBV2|few|TRBJ1-2|.|11
TGTGCCAGCAGCGGGGGAGATGGCTACACCTTC
CASSGGDGYTF
>TRBV12-5|.|TRBJ1-5|.|14
TGTGCTAGTGGCCCACCGGGGGTGGATCAGCCCCAGCATTTT
CASGPPGVDQPQHF
>TRBV3-1|many|TRBJ2-1|.|16
TGTGCCAGCAGCCAAGGATACAGGGGGGGACACAATGAGCAGTTCTTC
CASSQGYRGGHNEQFF
>TRBV3-1|.|TRBJ2-7|TRBD1|15
TGTGCCAGCAGCGGCCGGGACAGGGTTACAAATGAGCAGTACTTC
CASSGRDRVTNEQYF
>TRBV14|once|TRBJ2-2|.|12
TGTGCCAGCGCCACAAAGCCCGGGGAGCTGTTTTTT
CASATKPGELFF
>TRBV6-6|many|TRBJ2-7|.|13
TGTGCCAGCACCGAGACAGGGAGGGGCGAGCAGTACTTC
CASTETGRGEQYF
>TRBV20-1|.|TRBJ2-1|.|16
TGCAGTGCTAGAGCCCAACTAGCCCCGAGTTCCGGTGAGCAGTTCTTC
CSARAQLAPSSGEQFF
>TRBV7-6|many|TRBJ1-6|TRBD1|17
TGTGCCAGCAGGGCCGGGACAGGGGGCTTTGGTGATTCACCCCTCCACTTT
CASRAGTGGFGDSPLHF
>TRBV7-2|.|TRBJ2-3|TRBD1|12
TGTGCCAGCAGCCTGATCCGGACAGGACAGTATTTT
CASSLIRTGQYF
>TRBV27|many|TRBJ2-7|.|15
TGTGCCAGCACCCCCCCGACAGGCGGCGGGGGCGAGCAGTACTTC
CASTPPTGGGGEQYF
>TRBV7-9|.|TRBJ2-1|.|11
TGTGCCAGCACCCCAGGCAATGAGCAGTTCTTC
CASTPGNEQFF
>TRBV30|few|TRBJ1-1|.|13
TGTGCCTGGAGCGAAGCGCCGGGGACTGAAGCTTTCTTT
CAWSEAPGTEAFF
>TRBV27|many|TRBJ2-6|.|18
TGTGCCAGCAGTCGGTCACAGGGCGGGGGACCTGGGGCCAACGTCCTGACTTTC
CASSRSQGGGPGANVLTF
>TRBV6-6|.|TRBJ1-6|.|16
TGTGCCAGCAGTTACTCGAGGTTAGGACAGTATTCACCCCTCCACTTT
CASSYSRLGQYSPLHF
>TRBV7-2|.|TRBJ2-2|.|15
TGTGCCAGCAGCTTAGTCCCAGGAAACACCGGGGAGCTGTTTTTT
CASSLVPGNTGELFF
>TRBV3-1|many|TRBJ2-7|.|12
TGTGCCAGCAGCCAGGCCACCTACGAGCAGTACTTC
CASSQATYEQYF
>TRBV6-1|.|TRBJ2-5|.|13
TGTGCCAGCAGTGAAGTGACGGCCAATGAGCGGTACTTC
CASSEVTANERYF
>TRBV20-1|many|TRBJ2-1|TRBD2|15
TGCAGTGCCCTTGCCGTTAGCGGGGGGGCGTATGAGCAGTTCTTC
CSALAVSGGAYEQFF
>TRBV3-1|.|TRBJ2-3|TRBD2|15
TGTGCCAGCAACCTAGCGGGGGGGCCTTCAGATACGCAGTATTTT
CASNLAGGPSDTQYF
>TRBV20-1|.|TRBJ2-1|TRBD1|12
TGCAGTGCTTTTTACAGGGGGAGTGAGCAGTTCTTC
CSAFYRGSEQFF
>TRBV20-1|.|TRBJ1-1|.|14
TGCAGTGCCCAACCGGGGGGTGGGAACACTGAAGCTTTCTTT
CSAQPGGGNTEAFF
>TRBV10-3|many|TRBJ2-7|TRBD1|13
TGTGCCATCACGAGGGACAGGGTCTACGAGCAGTACTTC
CAITRDRVYEQYF
>TRBV30|many|TRBJ1-5|.|17
TGTGCCTGGAGTGTAAACGCCGGGCAGGGGAGCAATCAGCCCCAGCATTTT
CAWSVNAGQGSNQPQHF
>TRBV29-1|few|TRBJ2-2|TRBD1|11
TGCAGCGGACAGGGTCCCGGGGAGCTGTTTTTT
CSGQGPGELFF
>TRBV9|many|TRBJ1-1|.|13
TGTGCCAGCAGCTCGGTACCGAACACTGAAGCTTTCTTT
CASSSVPNTEAFF
>TRBV20-1|.|TRBJ1-6|.|15
TGCAGTGCTAGAGCCGTCAGGCCAGAGAATTCACCCCTCCACTTT
CSARAVRPENSPLHF
>TRBV6-5|.|TRBJ2-7|.|12
TGTGCCAGCACGGGGACCAGGGGCGAGCAGTACTTC
CASTGTRGEQYF
>TRBV10-3|many|TRBJ2-7|.|11
TGTGCCATCAGTGTGCGCTACGAGCAGTACTTC
CAISVRYEQYF
>TRBV2|few|TRBJ2-7|.|12
TGTGCCAGCATGCCCTCCTCCTACGAGCAGTACTTC
CASMPSSYEQYF
>TRBV7-6|few|TRBJ2-2|.|16
TGTGCCAGCAGCTTCATACCAGGGATGCGAGCCGGGGAGCTGTTTTTT
CASSFIPGMRAGELFF
>TRBV7-7|.|TRBJ2-5|TRBD1|15
TGTGCCAGCAGCTTAGGGGGACAGGGGAGCGGGACCCAGTACTTC
CASSLGGQGSGTQYF
>TRBV5-1|many|TRBJ2-7|TRBD2|16
TGCGCCAGCACCCAAGGGCCGACTAGCGGGGTAACCGAGCAGTACTTC
CASTQGPTSGVTEQYF
>TRBV6-5|many|TRBJ1-2|.|16
TGTGCCAGCAGTAGGGGCTCAGGCGCTCCGATCTATGGCTACACCTTC
CASSRGSGAPIYGYTF
>TRBV7-2|once|TRBJ2-7|.|16
TGTGCCAGCAGCTTAGAAGGCGGACCTAGCTCCTACGAGCAGTACTTC
CASSLEGGPSSYEQYF
>TRBV20-1|few|TRBJ2-3|.|12
TGCAGTGCTAGGTCAGGTACAGATACGCAGTATTTT
CSARSGTDTQYF
>TRBV5-1|.|TRBJ1-1|TRBD1|15
TGCGCCAGCACCGTGACAGGGTTGGGTTCTACTGAAGCTTTCTTT
CASTVTGLGSTEAFF
>TRBV19|.|TRBJ2-6|TRBD2|17
TGTGCCAGTAGGGTCGGGGGGGGCCCGCCTGGGGCCAACGCCCTGACTTTC
CASRVGGGPPGANALTF
>TRBV18|.|TRBJ1-5|.|15
TGTGCCAGCTCTGTCGGGGTAACCCCGAATCAGCCCCAGCATTTT
CASSVGVTPNQPQHF
>TRBV4-3|many|TRBJ1-2|.|12
TGCGCCAGCAGCCAAGAAAGACAGCGCTACACCTTC
CASSQERQRYTF
>TRBV12-3/TRBV12-4|.|TRBJ2-7|.|11
TGTGCCAGCAGAGGATACTACGAGCAGTACTTC
CASRGYYEQYF
>TRBV5-1|many|TRBJ2-5|TRBD1|15
TGCGCCAGCAGCCCCACAGGGGCTTTACAAGAGACCCAGTACTTC
CASSPTGALQETQYF
>TRBV20-1|many|TRBJ2-3|.|15
TGCAGTGCTAGAGCCCTAGAGCCCCGCACAGATACGCAGTATTTT
CSARALEPRTDTQYF
>TRBV27|many|TRBJ1-2|TRBD1|14
TGTGCCAGCAGGCGATGGAGGGACAGCTATGGCTACACCTTC
CASRRWRDSYGYTF
>TRBV11-1|many|TRBJ2-7|.|13
TGTGCCAGCAGCTTTGGGGGGTCGGTCGAGCAGTACTTC
CASSFGGSVEQYF
>TRBV6-2/TRBV6-3|many|TRBJ1-2|.|16
TGTGCCAGCAGCCGTCGGATTGGGACCACTCACAGAGGCTACACCTTC
CASSRRIGTTHRGYTF
>TRBV6-2/TRBV6-3|once|TRBJ1-3|.|13
TGTGCCAGCAGTCGGGACACCGGATACACCATATATTTT
CASSRDTGYTIYF
>TRBV6-1|few|TRBJ1-6|.|12
TGTGCCAGCAGTGGCCGATCGTCACCCCTCCACTTT
CASSGRSSPLHF
>TRBV9|.|TRBJ1-2|TRBD1|15
TGTGCCAGCAGCGCCCTCGGAGGGGGCCTCTATGGCTACACCTTC
CASSALGGGLYGYTF
>TRBV7-3|many|TRBJ2-5|TRBD2|15
TGTGCCAGCAGCTTAATAGCGGGGGGGCTTGAGACCCAGTACTTC
CASSLIAGGLETQYF
>TRBV28|.|TRBJ2-7|.|16
TGTGCCAGCTTCTCCGCCGGGGCTCGCCACCCATACGAGCAGTACTTC
CASFSAGARHPYEQYF
>TRBV5-1|few|TRBJ1-2|.|15
TGCGCCAGCAGCTTGGGCCAAGGGGAGGCCCATGGCTACACCTTC
CASSLGQGEAHGYTF
>TRBV5-4|many|TRBJ1-6|.|15
TGTGCCAGCAGCTTGGGGCGGACGAAGGATTCACCCCTCCACTTT
CASSLGRTKDSPLHF